This T cell receptor beta chain was captured in a study of blood T cell repertoires in COVID-19. For the study at large: COVID-19 samples, acute and convalescent, were from the United States, Italy and Spain.

In the original analysis: Researchers report that nucleated cell counts were estimated from reference gene primer amplification. TCRdb's table, derived via immunoSEQ multiplex PCR, lists solely in-frame clones and lacks some. Clone size and the V and J calls come from that table; the DNA yielded D and trimming. In the table there are 130,000 to 150,000 clones, around 82% of which are singletons. Germline CDR1 is SNHLY and CDR2 is FYNNEI. V was shortened by 4 bases and J by 5 bases, with 8 bases between the two germline ends. CDR3 size: 13 residues. Sample: peripheral blood. The origin of this receptor is a woman aged 45-59 years with acute or convalescent COVID-19. The chain carries TRBV2 and TRBJ2-2, with D possibly being TRBD2 (5 bases). CDR3 amino acids: CASSVGVTGELFF. CDR3 DNA sequence: TGTGCCAGCAGTGTCGGGGTGACCGGGGAGCTGTTTTTT.